Listed below are T cell receptor beta chains from one sample, sequenced in a study of blood T cell repertoires in COVID-19. Method: immunoSEQ multiplex PCR; TCRdb's copy keeps in-frame clones and lacks some. The sample contains around 390,000 clones, approximately 87% of which appear only once. The sample comprised PBMCs or T cells enriched from blood (not recorded which). These receptors all stem from a woman aged 50 to 65 who had recovered from COVID-19. CDR3s include the opening cysteine and the closing phenylalanine or tryptophan. A D gene is named only where the DNA matches it firmly. For some rows the clone size is stated as once, few or many, or as a class when expanded; others skip it.

>TRBV27|.|13|TRBJ1-2|.
TGTGCCAGCAGTTCACAACAGAGCTATGGCTACACCTTC
CASSSQQSYGYTF
>TRBV19|.|13|TRBJ1-5|TRBD1
TGTGCCACTAGACAGGGTTACAATCAGCCCCAGCATTTT
CATRQGYNQPQHF
>TRBV3-1/TRBV3-2|.|16|TRBJ1-2|.
TGTGCCAGCAGCCAAGATATAACTTTAGCTAACTATGGCTACACCTTC
CASSQDITLANYGYTF
>TRBV28|.|16|TRBJ1-3|.
TGTGCCAGCAGTCTTGCTGGCAGGGGATTAACGGACACCATATATTTT
CASSLAGRGLTDTIYF
>TRBV28|few|14|TRBJ1-1|TRBD1
TGTGCCAGCAGCCCGGACAGGTGGGGAACTGAAGCTTTCTTT
CASSPDRWGTEAFF
>TRBV2|.|18|TRBJ2-1|TRBD2
TGTGCCAGCAGGGAAGGAGCCCTAGCGGGGGTCGCCTACAATGAGCAGTTCTTC
CASREGALAGVAYNEQFF
>TRBV13|.|14|TRBJ1-1|.
TGTGCCAGCAGGCAGCAGGGGATGAACACTGAAGCTTTCTTT
CASRQQGMNTEAFF
>TRBV9|.|15|TRBJ2-2|.
TGTGCCAGCAGCGTATCAGGGTTTTTTGCCGGGGAGCTGTTTTTT
CASSVSGFFAGELFF
>TRBV11-2|.|15|TRBJ1-2|.
TGTGCCAGCAGCTCGCCACAAATGTTAAACTATGGCTACACCTTC
CASSSPQMLNYGYTF
>TRBV18|few|17|TRBJ2-6|.
TGTGCCAGCTCACGGGGACCAGGGGCTGCCGGGGCCAACGTCCTGACTTTC
CASSRGPGAAGANVLTF
>TRBV7-9|.|13|TRBJ2-7|.
TGTGCCAGCAGCGAGGACAGTTCCTACGAGCAGTACTTC
CASSEDSSYEQYF
>TRBV4-3|.|15|TRBJ1-3|.
TGCGCCAGCAGCCAAGACCCCATTGCATCTAACCCCATATATTTT
CASSQDPIASNPIYF
>TRBV6-4|.|13|TRBJ1-5|.
TGTGCCAGCAGTGAACAGCTCAATCAGCCCCAGCATTTT
CASSEQLNQPQHF
>TRBV19|.|15|TRBJ2-3|TRBD2
TGTGCCAGTAGTATTAAGGTGGGGGGGGCAGATACGCAGTATTTT
CASSIKVGGADTQYF
>TRBV4-3|.|15|TRBJ2-7|.
TGCGCCAGCAGCCAAGACTTCGGGGACTCCTACGAGCAGTACTTC
CASSQDFGDSYEQYF
>TRBV7-9|.|15|TRBJ2-1|.
TGTGCCAGCCCAGGTGGTGAAAGCTCCTACAATGAGCAGTTCTTC
CASPGGESSYNEQFF
>TRBV2|.|13|TRBJ1-5|.
TGTGCCAGCAGTGTTTGGGAGGATCAGCCCCAGCATTTT
CASSVWEDQPQHF
>TRBV28|.|15|TRBJ1-2|TRBD1
TGTGCCAGCAGTTCCGGGACAGGGGCCATCTATGGCTACACCTTC
CASSSGTGAIYGYTF
>TRBV13|.|14|TRBJ2-1|TRBD2
TGTGCCAGCAGCTTGGGGACTAGTGACAATGAGCAGTTCTTC
CASSLGTSDNEQFF
>TRBV19|.|13|TRBJ1-1|.
TGTGCCAGTAGTCGACAGGTGGGCGCTGAAGCTTTCTTT
CASSRQVGAEAFF
>TRBV19|.|15|TRBJ1-1|.
TGTGCCAGTAGCTCTACAGGAAATATGAACACTGAAGCTTTCTTT
CASSSTGNMNTEAFF
>TRBV27|.|15|TRBJ2-1|.
TGTGCCAGCAGCCCCCTGTTGAAGCCCCACAATGAGCAGTTCTTC
CASSPLLKPHNEQFF
>TRBV9|.|15|TRBJ1-1|.
TGTGCCAGCAGCATGTATAGGGGAGGGAACACTGAAGCTTTCTTT
CASSMYRGGNTEAFF
>TRBV18|.|14|TRBJ1-2|TRBD1
TGTGCCAGCTCACCAAACGACAGGGAGTATGGCTACACCTTC
CASSPNDREYGYTF
>TRBV10-3|.|15|TRBJ1-1|.
TGTGCCATCAGTGAGTCGAGGAACCTGAACACTGAAGCTTTCTTT
CAISESRNLNTEAFF
>TRBV19|.|14|TRBJ1-1|TRBD1
TGTGCCAGTAGTATAGTAGGGACAGACACTGAAGCTTTCTTT
CASSIVGTDTEAFF
>TRBV5-1|.|16|TRBJ2-7|TRBD1
TGCGCCAGCAGCCAGACCAGGGACAGGGGTTTGTACGAGCAGTACTTC
CASSQTRDRGLYEQYF
>TRBV5-1|.|13|TRBJ2-4|.
TGCGCCAGCAGCTCGGACCCAGGGGACATTCAGTACTTC
CASSSDPGDIQYF
>TRBV5-1|once|15|TRBJ2-1|.
TGCGCCAGCAGCTTGGTGCCGGGATCCTACAATGAGCAGTTCTTC
CASSLVPGSYNEQFF
>TRBV30|.|12|TRBJ2-1|.
TGTGCCTGGAGTGCAGCGTACAATGAGCAGTTCTTC
CAWSAAYNEQFF
>TRBV27|.|19|TRBJ1-1|TRBD1
TGTGCCAGCAGTTTAACAACCCCAACAGGGGATGGATGGGACACTGAAGCTTTCTTT
CASSLTTPTGDGWDTEAFF
>TRBV10-3|.|18|TRBJ1-5|.
TGTGCCATCAGTGAGTCGACCCCAGGGCGCGGCAGCAATCAGCCCCAGCATTTT
CAISESTPGRGSNQPQHF
>TRBV3-1/TRBV3-2|.|13|TRBJ1-2|.
TGTGCCAGCAGCCAGGGGACTGCGGTTGGCTACACCTTC
CASSQGTAVGYTF
>TRBV2|.|15|TRBJ1-5|.
TGTGCCAGCAGTGCTGAGCAGGGGCGTTATCAGCCCCAGCATTTT
CASSAEQGRYQPQHF
>TRBV7-9|.|12|TRBJ2-7|TRBD2
TGTGCCAGCAGCTTAGAGGGAGGGCCTATTGTCTTC
CASSLEGGPIVF
>TRBV23-1|.|17|TRBJ2-7|.
TGCGCCAGCAGCGAAAAGGGGGGGAAGGTTCTAAAATACGAGCAGTACTTC
CASSEKGGKVLKYEQYF
>TRBV7-2|.|14|TRBJ2-4|TRBD1
TGTGCCAGCAGGACAGGGGGGACCAAAAACATTCAGTACTTC
CASRTGGTKNIQYF
>TRBV28|once|13|TRBJ1-5|TRBD1
TGTGCCATTGATGCCCCAGGGGGACAGCCCCAGCATTTT
CAIDAPGGQPQHF
>TRBV9|.|11|TRBJ1-2|.
TGTGCCAGCAGCCGTGACTATGGCTACACCTTC
CASSRDYGYTF
>TRBV29-1|.|12|TRBJ2-1|.
TGCAGCGCAGAAACAGGGTACGATGAGCAGTTCTTC
CSAETGYDEQFF
>TRBV6-5|.|11|TRBJ1-3|.
TGTGCCAGCACAGGAGGAAACACCATATATTTT
CASTGGNTIYF
>TRBV5-1|.|14|TRBJ2-5|TRBD1
TGCGCCAGCGGAACCGGACAGGGGGGAGAGACCCAGTACTTC
CASGTGQGGETQYF
>TRBV27|.|13|TRBJ1-5|TRBD1
TGTGCCAGCGGGACAGGGAGCAATCAGCCCCAGCATTTT
CASGTGSNQPQHF
>TRBV4-3|.|15|TRBJ1-6|TRBD1
TGCGCCAGCAGCCAAAAGACAGGGTCAAATTCACCCCTCCACTTT
CASSQKTGSNSPLHF
>TRBV30|.|13|TRBJ1-5|.
TGTGCCTGGAGTGTACAGGGCAATCAGCCCCAGCATTTT
CAWSVQGNQPQHF
>TRBV10-3|.|14|TRBJ1-1|.
TGTGCCATCAGCCGGGGGGGTCGGGACACTGAAGCTTTCTTT
CAISRGGRDTEAFF
>TRBV9|.|14|TRBJ1-1|.
TGTGCCAGCAGCGTGGAGTCGCACGGCACTGAAGCTTTCTTT
CASSVESHGTEAFF